These 15 T cell receptor beta chains were sequenced from one sample in a study of identical twins. TCRdb used MiXCR to reprocess the 5' RACE reads, holding one entry per CDR3 protein. The sample holds around 95,000 distinct CDR3 sequences, 4.5% to 6.5% seen once. Sequenced input: memory T cells sorted from blood. These receptors were obtained from a woman between 50 and 59 years old in good health.

Ten or more counts support this clonotype. The CDR3 spells CASSSGAYSNQPQHF. DNA for the CDR3: TGTGCCAGCAGCTCCGGAGCCTATAGCAATCAGCCCCAGCATTTT. This chain uses TRBV5-8 with TRBJ1-5; D gene ambiguous. Germline loops: CDR1 SGHTS, CDR2 YDEGEE. V was clipped by 3 bases and J by 0 bases, with 10 bases between them. The CDR3 runs 15 residues.

This clonotype was recorded many times. The V call is TRBV5-4, the J call TRBJ1-1; D is possibly TRBD1 (5 bases). V lost 3 bases, J lost 5 bases, and 11 bases lay in between. CDR1 and CDR2 from the germline V gene are SGHNT and YYREEE (reference sequence). The CDR3 spans 13 residues. The CDR3 DNA is TGTGCCAGCAGCTGGCAGGGAATAACTGAAGCTTTCTTT. It codes for CASSWQGITEAFF.

This clonotype occurred many times. The rearrangement uses TRBV12-3 or TRBV12-4 and TRBJ2-6; possibly TRBD1 or TRBD2 for D (6 bases each). The CDR3 runs 14 residues. Trimming took off 5 bases at V and 11 bases at J, with 16 bases between the two ends. The CDR3 DNA is TGTGCCAGCAGTCGACCCGACAGGAGGGACGTCCTGACTTTC. This encodes CASSRPDRRDVLTF.

The chain carries TRBV14 and TRBJ2-7, with D perhaps matching TRBD1 (6 bases). The CDR3 consists of 15 residues. Germline V gene data show CDR1 as SGHDN and CDR2 as FVKESK. Deletions cut 5 bases from V and 0 bases from J, with 14 bases between. The CDR3 region has the DNA TGTGCCAGCAGCTACACAGGGTCGGGCTCCTACGAGCAGTACTTC. Translating it yields CASSYTGSGSYEQYF.

This clonotype was recorded many times. The chain employs TRBV6-5 and TRBJ1-5, with D maybe TRBD1 (5 bases). This CDR3 has 15 amino acids. Germline V CDR1 and CDR2: MNHEY, SVGAGI. The V end was cut by 3 bases, the J end by 8 bases, with 17 bases between. Written as DNA, the CDR3 is TGTGCCAGCAGTTATTCCTGGGACTCGGCTAAGCCCCAGCATTTT. Protein sequence: CASSYSWDSAKPQHF.

This clonotype was recorded a few times. The genes are TRBV6-1 and TRBJ1-5, with 7 bases that match TRBD1. Germline loops: CDR1 MNHNS, CDR2 SASEGT. This CDR3 is built from 16 residues. V shed 4 bases and J 2 bases; nucleotides not matched to a gene: 8. The CDR3 spells CASSARQGRGNQPQHF. The CDR3 DNA reads as TGTGCCAGCAGTGCTAGACAGGGTCGGGGCAATCAGCCCCAGCATTTT.

This chain uses TRBV20-1 with TRBJ2-3; 12 nucleotides align to TRBD2. The CDR3 spans 18 residues. Germline V gene lookup returns CDR1 DFQATT and CDR2 SNEGSKA (reference sequence). V lost 3 bases, J lost 0 bases, and 10 bases stayed unmatched. The CDR3: CSASRPGTSGLSTDTQYF. The CDR3 DNA reads TGCAGTGCTAGCAGGCCCGGGACTAGCGGGTTAAGCACAGATACGCAGTATTTT.

The table lists this clonotype with many counts. V and J are TRBV12-3 or TRBV12-4 and TRBJ1-1; 7 bases agree with TRBD1. V lost 8 bases, J lost 1 base, and 13 bases stayed unmatched. This CDR3 has 16 residues. CDR3 sequence (DNA): TGTGCCAGCTGGGGATACAGGGGATTATGGAACACTGAAGCTTTCTTT. The encoded protein is CASWGYRGLWNTEAFF.

This clonotype was recorded many times. The rearrangement uses TRBV20-1 and TRBJ2-1; 11 bases are a match to TRBD2. V gave up 4 bases and J gave up 0 bases; unmatched junction bases: 11. Germline V gives CDR1 DFQATT, CDR2 SNEGSKA (reference sequence). The CDR3 length is 18 residues. The CDR3 DNA reads TGCAGTGCTATCCCTCTAGCGGGAGGCCCGAGCTCCTACAATGAGCAGTTCTTC. Translation gives CSAIPLAGGPSSYNEQFF.

This clonotype was detected ten times or more. This chain uses TRBV18 with TRBJ1-1; D remains ambiguous. Germline CDR1 reads KGHSH; CDR2 reads LQKENI. Trimming removed 4 bases at V and 0 bases at J, with 12 bases between. CDR3 length equals 15 residues. CDR3 protein: CASSQRPNMNTEAFF. For the CDR3, the DNA is TGTGCCAGCTCACAGAGACCGAACATGAACACTGAAGCTTTCTTT.

This chain uses TRBV5-1 with TRBJ2-7; weak D call: TRBD1 (5 bases). The CDR3 length is 14 residues. The germline V gene has CDR1 SGHRS and CDR2 YFSETQ. Trimming stripped 9 bases from V and 0 bases from J, with 16 bases between. The CDR3, as DNA: TGCGCCAACTCAGTGGGGCTTAGCTCCTACGAGCAGTACGTC. This translates into CANSVGLSSYEQYV.

This clonotype was found many times. Because the CDR3's place on the DNA is in doubt, the DNA is left out and the CDR3 is given as listed by TCRdb. The gene calls are TRBV24-1 and TRBJ2-5; TRBD2 was called by the table and not checked on the DNA. Germline V gene sequence: CDR1 KGHDR, CDR2 SFDVKD. The CDR3 spans 17 residues, counting both ends. CDR3 in amino acids: CATSTSAAGGARETQYF.

This clonotype was observed many times. The chain links TRBV10-2 to TRBJ2-1; D ambiguous. The germline V gene has CDR1 WSHSY and CDR2 SAAADI. The CDR3 is 12 amino acids. V shed 0 bases and J shed 9 bases, with 6 bases lying between them. The chain's CDR3 is CASSESWGEQFF. The CDR3 DNA sequence: TGCGCCAGCAGTGAGTCATGGGGTGAGCAGTTCTTC.

The sample holds many counts of this clonotype. The J gene is TRBJ1-2, the V gene TRBV5-1; 12 bases agree with TRBD1. V lost 7 bases and J lost 6; bases outside the gene matches: 16. Germline CDR1 SGHRS, CDR2 YFSETQ. The CDR3 loop spans 17 amino acids. The CDR3 here is CASAGGTGGGFSNGYTF. The CDR3 DNA sequence: TGCGCCAGCGCCGGGGGGACAGGGGGCGGCTTTTCCAATGGCTACACCTTC.

This clonotype has more than one count but fewer than ten. The rearrangement uses TRBV30 and TRBJ2-2, with TRBD2 as a possible D gene (6 bases). The V gene lost 4 bases and the J gene lost 3 bases, with 12 bases spanning the gap. The CDR3 has 14 residues. Germline CDR1 reads GTSNPN; CDR2 reads SVGIG (reference sequence). The chain's CDR3 is CAWKTRSYTGELFF. CDR3 DNA: TGTGCCTGGAAGACTAGATCGTACACCGGGGAGCTGTTTTTT.